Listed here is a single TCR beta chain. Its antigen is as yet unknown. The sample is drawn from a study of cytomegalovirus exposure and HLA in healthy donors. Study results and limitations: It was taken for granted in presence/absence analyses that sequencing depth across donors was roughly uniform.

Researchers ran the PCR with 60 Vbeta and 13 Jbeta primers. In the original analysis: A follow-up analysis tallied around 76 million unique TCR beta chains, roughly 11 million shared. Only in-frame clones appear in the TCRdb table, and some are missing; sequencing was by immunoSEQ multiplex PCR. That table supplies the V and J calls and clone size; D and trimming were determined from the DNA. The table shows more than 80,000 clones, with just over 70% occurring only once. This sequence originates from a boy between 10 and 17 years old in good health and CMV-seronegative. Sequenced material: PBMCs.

CDR3 DNA sequence: TGCGCCAGCAGCTTGGCGGGCGACAGGGTAGACGAGCAGTACTTC. This codes for CASSLAGDRVDEQYF. The V gene is TRBV5-1, the J gene TRBJ2-7, with 7 bases matching TRBD1. The CDR3 has 15 residues. The V segment lost 0 bases and the J segment 5 bases; nucleotides outside the gene matches: 8. CDR1 is SGHRS and CDR2 is YFSETQ in the germline V gene.